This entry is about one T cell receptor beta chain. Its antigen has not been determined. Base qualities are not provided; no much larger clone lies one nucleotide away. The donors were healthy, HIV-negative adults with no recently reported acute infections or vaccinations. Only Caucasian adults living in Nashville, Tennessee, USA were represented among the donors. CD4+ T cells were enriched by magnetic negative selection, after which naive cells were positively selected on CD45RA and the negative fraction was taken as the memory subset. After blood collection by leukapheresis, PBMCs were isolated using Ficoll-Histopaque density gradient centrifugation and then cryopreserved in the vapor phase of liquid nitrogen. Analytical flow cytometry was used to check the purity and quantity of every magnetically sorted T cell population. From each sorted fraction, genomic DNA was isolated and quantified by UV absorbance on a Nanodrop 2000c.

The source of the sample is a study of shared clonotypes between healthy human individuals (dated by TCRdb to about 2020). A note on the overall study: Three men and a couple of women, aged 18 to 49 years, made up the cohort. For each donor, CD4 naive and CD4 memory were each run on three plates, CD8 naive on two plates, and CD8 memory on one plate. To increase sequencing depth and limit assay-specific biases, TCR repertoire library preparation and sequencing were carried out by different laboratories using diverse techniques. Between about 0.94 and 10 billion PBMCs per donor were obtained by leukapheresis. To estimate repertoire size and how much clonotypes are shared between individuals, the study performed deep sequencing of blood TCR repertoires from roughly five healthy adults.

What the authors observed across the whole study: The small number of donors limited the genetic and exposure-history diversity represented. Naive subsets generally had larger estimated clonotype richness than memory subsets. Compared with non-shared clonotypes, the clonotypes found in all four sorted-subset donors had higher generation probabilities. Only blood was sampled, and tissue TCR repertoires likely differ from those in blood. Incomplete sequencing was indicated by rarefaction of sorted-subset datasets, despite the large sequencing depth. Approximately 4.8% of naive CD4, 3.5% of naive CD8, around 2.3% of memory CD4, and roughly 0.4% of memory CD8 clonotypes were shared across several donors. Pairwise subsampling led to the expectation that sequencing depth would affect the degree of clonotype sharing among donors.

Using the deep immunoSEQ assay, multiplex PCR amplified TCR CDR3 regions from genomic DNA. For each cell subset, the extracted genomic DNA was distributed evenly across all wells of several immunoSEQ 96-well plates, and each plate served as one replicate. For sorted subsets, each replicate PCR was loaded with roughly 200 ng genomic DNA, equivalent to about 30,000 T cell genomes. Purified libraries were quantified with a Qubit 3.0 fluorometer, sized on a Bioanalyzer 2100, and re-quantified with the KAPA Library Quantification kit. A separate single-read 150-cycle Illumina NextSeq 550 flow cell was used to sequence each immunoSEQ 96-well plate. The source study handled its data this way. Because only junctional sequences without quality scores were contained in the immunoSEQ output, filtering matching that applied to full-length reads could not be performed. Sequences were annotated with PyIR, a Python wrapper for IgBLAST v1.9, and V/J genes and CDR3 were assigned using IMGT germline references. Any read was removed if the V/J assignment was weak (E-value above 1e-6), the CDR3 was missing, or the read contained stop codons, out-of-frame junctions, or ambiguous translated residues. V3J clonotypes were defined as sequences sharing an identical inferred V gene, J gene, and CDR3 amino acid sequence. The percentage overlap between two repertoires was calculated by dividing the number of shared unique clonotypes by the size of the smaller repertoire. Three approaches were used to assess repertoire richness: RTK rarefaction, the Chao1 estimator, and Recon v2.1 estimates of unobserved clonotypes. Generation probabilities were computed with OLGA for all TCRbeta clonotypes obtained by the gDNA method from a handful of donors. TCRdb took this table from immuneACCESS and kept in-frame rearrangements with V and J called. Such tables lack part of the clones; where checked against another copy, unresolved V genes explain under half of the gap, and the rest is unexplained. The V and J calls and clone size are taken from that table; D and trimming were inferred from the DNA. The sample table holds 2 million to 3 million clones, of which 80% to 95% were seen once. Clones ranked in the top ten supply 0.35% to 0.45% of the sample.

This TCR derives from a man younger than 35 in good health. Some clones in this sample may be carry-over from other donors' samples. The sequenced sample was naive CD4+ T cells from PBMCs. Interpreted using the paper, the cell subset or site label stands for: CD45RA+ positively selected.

The CDR3 amino acid sequence is: CASSSRASYEQYF. The nucleotide sequence reads as follows: TGTGCCAGCAGCTCCAGGGCGTCCTACGAGCAGTACTTC. The chain is assembled from TRBV11-3 and TRBJ2-7; TRBD1 is a weak D gene call, 5 bases matching. Trimming takes 4 bases from V and 1 base from J, and the germline ends sit 8 bases apart. From a lookup of the germline V gene, CDR1 and CDR2 are SGHNT and YENEEA. The CDR3 runs 13 amino acids, cysteine and phenylalanine included. Only the CDR3 DNA stays, 39 bases, in frame from base 1.